This T cell receptor beta chain appears in the sequencing data of a study of T cells in Graves' hyperthyroidism and ophthalmopathy. It was uncontrolled infection, other autoimmune disease, pregnancy or lactation that excluded patients. This clonotype was counted a few times. Its antigen is unidentified. The TCR beta CDR3 regions underwent amplification using RNA transcripts as the source. During a first-round RT-PCR of the TCR CDR3, the HTBI primer set was used. Each CDR3 protein is one row after TCRdb ran MiXCR on the multiplex PCR reads. The top ten clones hold around 17% of a sample with about 530,000 distinct CDR3 sequences, more than 15% of them seen once. Study outcomes and limitations: The model's output predicted ophthalmopathy at a median of 6.5 months prior to onset. Separation of ophthalmopathy from stable hyperthyroidism was achieved by a 13 V-J model.

Input material: blood. The TCR was taken from a woman between 18 and 29 years old with Graves' ophthalmopathy.

The CDR3 region has the DNA TGTGCCAGCAGTATTAGCGGGAGAAACTACGAGCAGTACTTC. Its protein product is CASSISGRNYEQYF. The chain recombines TRBV2 with TRBJ2-7; 9 positions agree with TRBD2. V shed 5 bases, J shed 3 bases, and the junction held 5 bases outside the gene matches. There are 14 residues in the CDR3. CDR1 and CDR2 (germline): SNHLY, FYNNEI.